The T cell receptor beta chain under discussion was sequenced for a study of T cells in pancreatic ductal adenocarcinoma. Whole-study findings and limits: Compared with tumor, blood showed more total productive templates and roughly 8-fold more clonotypes. Tumors hold more CD45RO+ effector T cells, which may bias toward lower diversity. Mean clonality was approximately 0.11 in tumors and approximately 0.072 in blood, not significantly different.

Turning to this clone: The antigen remains undetermined.

The CDR3 has 15 residues. From germline, CDR1 is LNHDA and CDR2 SQIVND (reference sequence). The V end was cut by 3 bases, the J end by 9 bases, with 18 bases between. Profiled with immunoSEQ multiplex PCR; TCRdb holds only in-frame clones, not every one. This sample has 25,000 to 35,000 clones, with over 85% found just once. No neoadjuvant therapy was given to the selected pancreatic ductal adenocarcinoma patients before their surgery. This sequence was found in a human donor with pancreatic ductal adenocarcinoma. The genes are TRBV19 and TRBJ2-1, with D possibly TRBD1 on 6 matching bases. Source material: PBMCs. DNA of the CDR3: TGTGCCAGTAGTATTAGCACAGGGCAGGATCTTGAGCAGTTCTTC. Its translation: CASSISTGQDLEQFF.